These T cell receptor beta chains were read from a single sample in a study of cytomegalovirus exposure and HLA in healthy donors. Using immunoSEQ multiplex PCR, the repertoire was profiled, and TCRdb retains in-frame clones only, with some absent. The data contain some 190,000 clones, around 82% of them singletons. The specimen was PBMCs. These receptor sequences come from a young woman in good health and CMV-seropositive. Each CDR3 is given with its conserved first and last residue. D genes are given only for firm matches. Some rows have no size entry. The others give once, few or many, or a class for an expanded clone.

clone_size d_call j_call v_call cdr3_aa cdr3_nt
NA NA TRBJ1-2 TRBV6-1 CASSDSLGGYGYTF TGTGCCAGCAGTGACAGCCTTGGCGGGTATGGCTACACCTTC
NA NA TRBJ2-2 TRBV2 CASSEDGAGELFF TGTGCCAGCAGCGAGGACGGGGCCGGGGAGCTGTTTTTT
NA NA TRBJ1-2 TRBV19 CASSQGYYGYTF TGTGCCAGTAGCCAGGGGTACTATGGCTACACCTTC
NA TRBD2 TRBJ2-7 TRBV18 CASSPRTAGDGEQYF TGTGCCAGCTCACCACGTACAGCGGGGGATGGGGAGCAGTACTTC
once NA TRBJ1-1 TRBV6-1 CASSVRRNTEAFF TGTGCCAGCAGTGTCCGGAGGAACACTGAAGCTTTCTTT
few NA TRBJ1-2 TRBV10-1 CASSESAGNYGYTF TGCGCCAGCAGTGAGTCCGCGGGGAACTATGGCTACACCTTC
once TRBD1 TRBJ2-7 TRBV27 CASSLGTGSYEQYF TGTGCCAGCAGCCTCGGGACAGGGTCATACGAGCAGTACTTC
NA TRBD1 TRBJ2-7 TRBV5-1 CASSLADRAYSYEQYF TGCGCCAGCAGCTTGGCCGACAGGGCCTACTCCTACGAGCAGTACTTC
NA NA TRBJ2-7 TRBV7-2 CASSLRGGTSYEQYF TGTGCCAGCAGCTTACGTGGGGGGACCAGCTACGAGCAGTACTTC
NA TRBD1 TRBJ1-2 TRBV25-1 CASSVRDSYGYTF TGTGCCAGCAGTGTTCGGGACAGCTATGGCTACACCTTC
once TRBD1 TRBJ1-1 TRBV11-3 CASSLETGGTEAFF TGTGCCAGCAGCTTAGAGACAGGGGGCACTGAAGCTTTCTTT
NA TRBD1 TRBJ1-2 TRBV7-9 CASRRDRDHGYTF TGTGCCAGCAGAAGGGACAGGGACCATGGCTACACCTTC
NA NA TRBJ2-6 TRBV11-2 CASSLRTVDSGANVLTF TGTGCCAGCAGCCTGAGGACAGTTGACTCTGGGGCCAACGTCCTGACTTTC
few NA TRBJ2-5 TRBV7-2 CASSSGRGRETQYF TGTGCCAGCAGCTCGGGACGGGGGAGGGAGACCCAGTACTTC
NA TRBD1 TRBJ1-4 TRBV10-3 CAISPQGNNEKLFF TGTGCCATCAGCCCACAGGGGAATAATGAAAAACTGTTTTTT
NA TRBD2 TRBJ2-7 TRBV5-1 CASSSAGGGAYEQYF TGCGCCAGCAGCTCCGCCGGCGGGGGGGCGTACGAGCAGTACTTC
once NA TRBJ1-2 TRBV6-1 CASSNGGRANYGYTF TGTGCCAGCAGTAATGGGGGGAGAGCTAACTATGGCTACACCTTC
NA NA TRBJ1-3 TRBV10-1 CASSAGRGSSGNTIYF TGCGCCAGCAGTGCCGGCCGGGGGAGCTCTGGAAACACCATATATTTT
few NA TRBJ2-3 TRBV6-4 CASSAGPGHTQYF TGTGCCAGCAGTGCAGGGCCTGGTCATACGCAGTATTTT
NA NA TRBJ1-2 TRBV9 CASSVGQYGYTF TGTGCCAGCAGCGTAGGGCAATATGGCTACACCTTC
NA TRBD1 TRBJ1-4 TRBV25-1 CASSETGIYEKLFF TGTGCCAGCAGTGAGACAGGGATTTATGAAAAACTGTTTTTT
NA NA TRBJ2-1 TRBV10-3 CAAHSESSYNEQFF TGTGCCGCGCATTCGGAGAGCTCCTACAATGAGCAGTTCTTC
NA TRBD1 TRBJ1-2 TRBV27 CASRSTGTNYGYTF TGTGCCAGCAGATCGACAGGGACTAACTATGGCTACACCTTC
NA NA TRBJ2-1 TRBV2 CASSGTILSSYNEQFF TGTGCCAGCAGTGGGACAATCTTGAGCTCCTACAATGAGCAGTTCTTC
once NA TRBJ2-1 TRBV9 CASSVTGTSNEQFF TGTGCCAGCAGCGTAACCGGGACTTCCAATGAGCAGTTCTTC
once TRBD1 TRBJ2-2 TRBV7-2 CASSLGQGVSTGELFF TGTGCCAGCAGCTTAGGGCAGGGGGTGAGCACCGGGGAGCTGTTTTTT
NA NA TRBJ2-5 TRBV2 CASSELLETQYF TGTGCCAGCAGTGAATTATTAGAGACCCAGTACTTC
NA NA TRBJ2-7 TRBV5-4 CASSLFGSSYEQYF TGTGCCAGCAGCTTGTTTGGTAGCAGCTACGAGCAGTACTTC
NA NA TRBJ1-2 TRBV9 CASSREGENGYTF TGCGCCAGCAGCAGGGAGGGAGAAAATGGCTACACCTTC
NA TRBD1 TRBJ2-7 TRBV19 CASSIGDRGKYEQYF TGTGCCAGTAGTATCGGGGACAGGGGCAAATACGAGCAGTACTTC
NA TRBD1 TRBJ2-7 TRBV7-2 CASSLGTAYEQYF TGTGCCAGCAGCTTGGGGACAGCCTACGAGCAGTACTTC
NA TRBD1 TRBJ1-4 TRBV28 CASSRGQMNEKLFF TGTGCCAGCAGCCGGGGACAGATGAATGAAAAACTGTTTTTT
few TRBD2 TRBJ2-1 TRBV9 CASSPSTSGGNEQFF TGTGCCAGCAGCCCTTCGACTAGCGGGGGCAATGAGCAGTTCTTC